These T cell receptor beta chains were read from a single sample in a study of identical twins. MiXCR was run by TCRdb on the 5' RACE reads, yielding one entry per CDR3 protein. The sample has under 450,000 distinct CDR3 sequences, roughly 18% seen once. Sequencing was done on a sample of naive T cells sorted from blood. All receptors come from a man in his forties or fifties in good health. The CDR3 runs from the conserved cysteine through the conserved F or W. D genes are given only for firm matches. Expanded clones get a size class; other rows say once, few or many, or leave the size out.

cdr3_length	v_call	d_call	j_call	clone_size	cdr3_nt	cdr3_aa
16	TRBV11-2	-	TRBJ2-5	few	TGTGCCAGCAGCTTAGAGGTGGGAGGACAGCAAGAGACCCAGTACTTC	CASSLEVGGQQETQYF
14	TRBV10-3	-	TRBJ1-1	many	TGTGCCATCAGTGAGCGCCCAGTCCTAATGGAGGCTTTCTTT	CAISERPVLMEAFF
17	TRBV15	-	TRBJ2-3	few	TGTGCCACCAGCAGAGATAGCACGGGCGGTCCACAAGATACGCAGTATTTT	CATSRDSTGGPQDTQYF
13	TRBV5-1	-	TRBJ2-5	many	TGCGCCAGCAGCTCCACCTTCCAAGAGACCCAGTACTTC	CASSSTFQETQYF
14	TRBV27	-	TRBJ2-3	many	TGTGCCAGCAGTTTGGCGGGGGCCCCAGATACGCAGTATTTT	CASSLAGAPDTQYF
15	TRBV5-6	TRBD1	TRBJ1-3	many	TGTGCCAGCAGCTTCAACAGGGGGCCAGGAAACACCATATATTTT	CASSFNRGPGNTIYF
15	TRBV5-1	-	TRBJ1-5	many	TGCGCCAGCAGCTTGTTGGGACACGCGAATCAGCCCCAGCATTTT	CASSLLGHANQPQHF
13	TRBV7-2	-	TRBJ1-2	many	TGTGCCAGCAGCAGGACGGTAGGCTATGGCTACACCTTC	CASSRTVGYGYTF
15	TRBV5-1	-	TRBJ2-3	-	TGCGCCAGCAGCTTGGGGGATGTCAGCACAGATACGCAGTATTTT	CASSLGDVSTDTQYF
14	TRBV20-1	-	TRBJ2-7	few	TGCAGTGCTAGGCCTCTTACTCCCTTTCGGGAGCAGTACTTC	CSARPLTPFREQYF
14	TRBV20-1	-	TRBJ2-2	few	TGCAGTGCTAGGGGGAGGCTAGCCCTCGGGGAGCTGTTTTTT	CSARGRLALGELFF
14	TRBV5-1	TRBD1	TRBJ2-5	many	TGCGCCAGCAGCTCGGACAGGTGGGGGGAGACCCAGTACTTC	CASSSDRWGETQYF
13	TRBV7-2	TRBD1	TRBJ1-2	-	TGTGCCAGCAGCTTAACAGGGGGCCCGGGCTACACCTTC	CASSLTGGPGYTF
16	TRBV6-2/TRBV6-3	-	TRBJ2-1	few	TGTGCCAGCGGTCCCCTGGGGCGTCCGTCCTACAATGAGCAGTTCTTC	CASGPLGRPSYNEQFF
13	TRBV29-1	-	TRBJ2-7	many	TGCAGCGTTGTCGCTGGAGTCTCCTACGAGCAGTACTTC	CSVVAGVSYEQYF
13	TRBV28	-	TRBJ2-7	-	TGTGCCAGCAGTCACCCAGGAACCCACGAGCAGTACTTC	CASSHPGTHEQYF
15	TRBV4-1	TRBD1	TRBJ2-3	-	TGCGCCAGCAGTCAACCGGGACAGGGGGCAGATACGCAGTATTTT	CASSQPGQGADTQYF
14	TRBV7-8	-	TRBJ2-2	many	TGTGCCAGCAGCCCTCACAGGGTGGCCGGGGAGCTGTTTTTT	CASSPHRVAGELFF
15	TRBV2	-	TRBJ2-7	-	TGTGCCAGCAGTGGTTCGCTCGGCAGAGACTACGAGCAGTACTTC	CASSGSLGRDYEQYF
16	TRBV18	-	TRBJ1-1	many	TGTGCCAGCTCACCAATAATGGAGCTCTCGTACACTGAAGCTTTCTTT	CASSPIMELSYTEAFF
14	TRBV5-1	-	TRBJ2-7	many	TGCGCCAGCCGCCCCTGGGACGGTTCCTACGAGCAGTACTTC	CASRPWDGSYEQYF
14	TRBV11-2	-	TRBJ2-5	many	TGTGCCAGCAGCTTAGGGATGGGATCAGAGACCCAGTACTTC	CASSLGMGSETQYF
14	TRBV27	TRBD1	TRBJ1-2	many	TGTGCCAGCGCCCACCTAGGGGGCCCAAGGGGCTACACCTTC	CASAHLGGPRGYTF
16	TRBV10-3	TRBD2	TRBJ2-3	-	TGTGCCATCCAAGCCCCACTAGCGGGGCACACAGATACGCAGTATTTT	CAIQAPLAGHTDTQYF
15	TRBV18	-	TRBJ2-5	-	TGTGCCAGCTCACCGCTTAGCGAACCCCAAGAGACCCAGTACTTC	CASSPLSEPQETQYF
17	TRBV9	TRBD2	TRBJ2-1	-	TGTGCCAGCAGCGTAGGCCCTAGCGGGGGGGGGTACAATGAGCAGTTCTTC	CASSVGPSGGGYNEQFF
16	TRBV20-1	-	TRBJ2-1	-	TGCAGTGCTAAGCCATCCGGGACAAAATTTTACAATGAGCAGTTCTTC	CSAKPSGTKFYNEQFF
12	TRBV12-3/TRBV12-4	-	TRBJ2-3	-	TGTGCCTGCCTAGGCACGGGAGATACGCAGTATTTT	CACLGTGDTQYF
12	TRBV28	-	TRBJ2-7	many	TGTGCCAGCAGTTTACAGGTGGCCGAGCAGTACTTC	CASSLQVAEQYF
17	TRBV9	-	TRBJ2-1	-	TGTGCCAGCAGCCCATTCGGGAATAACGGGTCCTACAATGAGCAGTTCTTC	CASSPFGNNGSYNEQFF
16	TRBV7-8	TRBD1	TRBJ2-2	few	TGTGCCAGCAGCCCCAGACAGGGAGTACGAACCGGGGAGCTGTTTTTT	CASSPRQGVRTGELFF
14	TRBV2	TRBD1	TRBJ2-3	-	TGTGCCAGCAGTTCTCGGACAGGGCCAGATACGCAGTATTTT	CASSSRTGPDTQYF
16	TRBV20-1	-	TRBJ1-6	many	TGCAGTGCTAGGGAGAGGCCAAGCTCCTATAATTCACCCCTCCACTTT	CSARERPSSYNSPLHF
14	TRBV5-1	-	TRBJ2-2	few	TGCGCCAGCCGACCGGACTTAAACACCGGGGAGCTGTTTTTT	CASRPDLNTGELFF
14	TRBV6-1	TRBD2	TRBJ2-7	-	TGTGCCACCAAACCGGGACTAGCGGCCTACGAGCAGTACTTC	CATKPGLAAYEQYF
16	TRBV4-1	TRBD2	TRBJ2-1	-	TGCGCCAGCAGCCTAGGGACTAGCGGGGTTTCCCATGAGCAGTTCTTC	CASSLGTSGVSHEQFF
15	TRBV2	TRBD1	TRBJ2-7	many	TGTGCCAGCAGTCTGGGACAGGCGAACTCCTACGAGCAGTACTTC	CASSLGQANSYEQYF
16	TRBV7-8	-	TRBJ1-2	few	TGTGCCAGCAGCTTAGCCCCGGGACAAGTTAACTATGGCTACACCTTC	CASSLAPGQVNYGYTF
14	TRBV13	-	TRBJ2-3	once	TGTGCCAGCAGCCCCAAGGAACGCACAGATACGCAGTATTTT	CASSPKERTDTQYF
18	TRBV4-3	-	TRBJ2-2	-	TGCGCCAGCAGCCAAGATGAAGGAGGGGCAGGAGAAACCGGGGAGCTGTTTTTT	CASSQDEGGAGETGELFF